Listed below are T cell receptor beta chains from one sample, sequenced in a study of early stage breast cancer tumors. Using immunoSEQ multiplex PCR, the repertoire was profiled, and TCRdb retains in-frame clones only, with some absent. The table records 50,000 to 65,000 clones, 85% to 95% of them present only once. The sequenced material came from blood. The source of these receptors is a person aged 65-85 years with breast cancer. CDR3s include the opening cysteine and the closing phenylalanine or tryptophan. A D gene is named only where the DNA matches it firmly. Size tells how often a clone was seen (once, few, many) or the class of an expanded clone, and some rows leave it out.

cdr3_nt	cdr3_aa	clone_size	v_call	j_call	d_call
TGCGCCAGCAGCTTGATATCGCCAGGGGACGGCTACACCTTC	CASSLISPGDGYTF	.	TRBV5-1	TRBJ1-2	.
TGTGCCAGTAGCCAGGGACAGGGGAGCACAGATACGCAGTATTTT	CASSQGQGSTDTQYF	.	TRBV19	TRBJ2-3	TRBD1
TGTGCCAGCAGCTTCGGGCAGGGGATGGACGAGCAGTACTTC	CASSFGQGMDEQYF	few	TRBV7-9	TRBJ2-7	.
TGTGCCATCGGACAGGGGTATAATTCACCCCTCCACTTT	CAIGQGYNSPLHF	.	TRBV6-5	TRBJ1-6	TRBD1
TGTGCCAGCGGCGACAGTGACCCCTCGATCACCTTC	CASGDSDPSITF	once	TRBV5-5	TRBJ1-2	.
TGTGCCAGTAGTATATCGGCTAGTAATTACAATGAGCAGTTCTTC	CASSISASNYNEQFF	.	TRBV19	TRBJ2-1	.
TGTGCCAGCAGCCAATTTCTAGCGGGGGGGCCTGGAGATACGCAGTATTTT	CASSQFLAGGPGDTQYF	.	TRBV14	TRBJ2-3	TRBD2
TGTGCCAGCAGCCTAGCCGGCGGAGGGTCCTACGAGCAGTACTTC	CASSLAGGGSYEQYF	.	TRBV11-2	TRBJ2-7	.
TGTGCCTGGAGTGTACCTAGACAGGGGATCGTATTAAGCTCACCCCTCCACTTT	CAWSVPRQGIVLSSPLHF	.	TRBV30	TRBJ1-6	TRBD1
TGTGCCAGCAGTTTATCGGTGGGCAGTTGGATGGGTGGCTACACCTTC	CASSLSVGSWMGGYTF	.	TRBV27	TRBJ1-2	.
TGTGCCAGCAGCTCTACAATTGCGGGAGAATCCTACAATGAGCAGTTCTTC	CASSSTIAGESYNEQFF	once	TRBV7-6	TRBJ2-1	TRBD2
TGTGCTAGCAGCCCGGACAGGGGGGCTAATGAGCAGTTCTTC	CASSPDRGANEQFF	.	TRBV7-7	TRBJ2-1	TRBD1
TGCGCCAGCAGCCAAGATCGGCAGCGGAACACCGGGGAGCTGTTTTTT	CASSQDRQRNTGELFF	.	TRBV4-3	TRBJ2-2	.
TGTGCCAGCAGCTATCGGGGGTCCTCGGCTGGCTACACCTTC	CASSYRGSSAGYTF	.	TRBV5-4	TRBJ1-2	.
TGTGCCAGCAGCGACAACCGGGGAAGGCGGGGGAGAGAGACCCAGTACTTC	CASSDNRGRRGRETQYF	.	TRBV5-6	TRBJ2-5	TRBD2
TGTGCCAGCAGTTACTCGATTGAGGGAGGCTACACCTTC	CASSYSIEGGYTF	.	TRBV6-5	TRBJ1-2	.
TGTGCCAGCAGGGAACTAGCGGGAGGACAGGGTGAGCAGTTCTTC	CASRELAGGQGEQFF	.	TRBV9	TRBJ2-1	TRBD2
TGTGCTAGTGCCGCAGGGATTAACTATGGCTACACCTTC	CASAAGINYGYTF	.	TRBV12-5	TRBJ1-2	.
TGTGCCTTTACCACTCAAGGGGGCCATAGTCAGCCCCAGCATTTT	CAFTTQGGHSQPQHF	.	TRBV30	TRBJ1-5	TRBD1
TGTGCCAGCACCCCGGGACAGAACTATGGCTACACCTTC	CASTPGQNYGYTF	.	TRBV5-6	TRBJ1-2	TRBD1
TGTGCCAGCAGCTTAGCGCTTGGGTCACAGCACACCTACGAGCAGTACTTC	CASSLALGSQHTYEQYF	.	TRBV7-8	TRBJ2-7	.
TGTGCCAGCAGCTTAGCGGCGACTAGCGGGGGGAATGAGCAGTTCTTC	CASSLAATSGGNEQFF	.	TRBV11-2	TRBJ2-1	TRBD2
TGTGCCAGCAGGCCTGGGAGTTCACCCCTCCACTTT	CASRPGSSPLHF	few	TRBV6-5	TRBJ1-6	.
TGTGCCAGCGCGGGACAGGGGGGCGAGCAGTACTTC	CASAGQGGEQYF	.	TRBV7-9	TRBJ2-7	TRBD1
TGTGCCAGTAGTATAGGAGGCGTTAACTATGGCTACACCTTC	CASSIGGVNYGYTF	.	TRBV19	TRBJ1-2	.
TGTGCCATCAGTGTAGCGGGGGCCCCCAACGAGCAGTTCTTC	CAISVAGAPNEQFF	.	TRBV10-3	TRBJ2-1	TRBD2
TGTGCCAGCAAGGGGCAGGGCACAGATACGCAGTATTTT	CASKGQGTDTQYF	.	TRBV6-6	TRBJ2-3	.
TGTGCCAGCAGTGACTCTAGCGGGAATACGCAGTATTTT	CASSDSSGNTQYF	.	TRBV28	TRBJ2-3	TRBD2
TGTGCCAGCAGTGGCAGTGGACAGGGGCTTAACTATGGCTACACCTTC	CASSGSGQGLNYGYTF	.	TRBV6-1	TRBJ1-2	TRBD1
TGTGCCAGCAGGGGGGGACAGGGGCTCTTTGAGACCCAGTACTTC	CASRGGQGLFETQYF	.	TRBV28	TRBJ2-5	TRBD1
TGTGCCAGCACCAGGACAGGTTACAATGAGCAGTTCTTC	CASTRTGYNEQFF	few	TRBV27	TRBJ2-1	TRBD1
TGTGCCAGCAGTCCCGTAGCGGGAGGGGGCACAGATACGCAGTATTTT	CASSPVAGGGTDTQYF	.	TRBV6-4	TRBJ2-3	TRBD2
TGCGCCAGCAGCCCCGGGGGACGGCTCTATTCCTACGAGCAGTACTTC	CASSPGGRLYSYEQYF	.	TRBV5-1	TRBJ2-7	.
TGTGCCAGCAGTGACCCCCTGGGCAGCATCCCGGCCGAGCAGTACTTC	CASSDPLGSIPAEQYF	.	TRBV25-1	TRBJ2-7	.
TGTGCCAGCAAAACCTACGGGACAGGGATCGGCGCTTTCTTT	CASKTYGTGIGAFF	.	TRBV2	TRBJ1-1	TRBD1
TGTGCCAGCCCAGAAGGACGACTACTAGGCTACACCTTC	CASPEGRLLGYTF	.	TRBV25-1	TRBJ1-2	.